The clone carrying this TCR beta chain was seen once. Its antigen is not known. Adult Caucasians living in Nashville, Tennessee made up all of the donors. The entry originates in a study of shared clonotypes between healthy human individuals. Clones were read by immunoSEQ multiplex PCR, and TCRdb kept only the in-frame ones, dropping some. The table shows fewer than 850,000 clones, with less than 80% occurring only once. Trimming took off 3 bases at V and 0 bases at J, with 9 bases between the two ends. This CDR3 is 14 amino acids long. Per germline, CDR1 LNHDA and CDR2 SQIVND (reference sequence). General observations from the study: Clonotypes shared by all four sorted-subset donors had higher generation probabilities than non-shared clonotypes. Larger estimated richness was generally seen in naive subsets than in memory subsets.

This rearrangement joins TRBV19 to TRBJ2-7; D is undetermined. The receptor comes from a woman aged 30 to 39 in good health. The sample consisted of memory CD4+ T cells sorted from blood. Stated subset: CD45RA-negative fraction. The CDR3 loop is CASSMLGRSYEQYF. CDR3 coding DNA: TGTGCCAGTAGTATGCTCGGGCGCTCCTACGAGCAGTACTTC. Using reference TRBV19 and TRBJ2-7 for the parts outside the CDR3, the full variable domain is DGGITQSPKYLFRKEGQNVTLSCEQNLNHDAMYWYRQDPGQGLRLIYYSQIVNDFQKGDIAEGYSVSREKKESFPLTVTSAQKNPTAFYLCASSMLGRSYEQYFGPGTRLTVT.